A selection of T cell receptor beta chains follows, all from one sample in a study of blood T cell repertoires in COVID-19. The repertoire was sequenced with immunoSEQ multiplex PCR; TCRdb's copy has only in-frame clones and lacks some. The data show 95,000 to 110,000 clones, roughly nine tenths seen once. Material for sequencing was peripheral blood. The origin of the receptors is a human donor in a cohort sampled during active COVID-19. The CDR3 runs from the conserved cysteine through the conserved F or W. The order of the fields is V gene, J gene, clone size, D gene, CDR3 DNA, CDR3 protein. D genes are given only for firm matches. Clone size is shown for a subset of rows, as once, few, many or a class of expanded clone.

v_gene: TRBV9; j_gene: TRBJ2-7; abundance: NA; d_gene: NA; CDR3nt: TGTGCCAGCAGCGTAGGGGACACCGGCACCTACGAGCAGTACTTC; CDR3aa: CASSVGDTGTYEQYF
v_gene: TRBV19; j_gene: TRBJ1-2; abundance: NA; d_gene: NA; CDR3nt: TGTGCCAGTGAAGACAGGTATGGCTACACCTTC; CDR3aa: CASEDRYGYTF
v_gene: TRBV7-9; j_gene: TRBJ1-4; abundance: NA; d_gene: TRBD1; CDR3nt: TGTGCCAGCAGCTTAGGGGGACAGGGGATCAAGAATGAAAAACTGTTTTTT; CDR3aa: CASSLGGQGIKNEKLFF
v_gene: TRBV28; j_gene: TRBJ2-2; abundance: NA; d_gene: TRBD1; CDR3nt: TGTGCCAGCAGTTCGGACAGGCCGAACACCGGGGAGCTGTTTTTT; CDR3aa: CASSSDRPNTGELFF
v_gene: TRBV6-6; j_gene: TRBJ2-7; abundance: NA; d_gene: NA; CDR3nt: TGTGCCAGCAGTTTTCAGGGGTACGAGCAGTACTTC; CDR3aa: CASSFQGYEQYF
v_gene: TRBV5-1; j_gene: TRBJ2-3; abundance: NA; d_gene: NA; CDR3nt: TGCGCCAGCAGCTTCGGGGGAGTTGATACGCAGTATTTT; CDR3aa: CASSFGGVDTQYF
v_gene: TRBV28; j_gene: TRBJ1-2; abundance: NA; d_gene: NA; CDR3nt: TGTGCCAGCAGTGTACAGGGTGCCGTCTATGGCTACACCTTC; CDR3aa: CASSVQGAVYGYTF
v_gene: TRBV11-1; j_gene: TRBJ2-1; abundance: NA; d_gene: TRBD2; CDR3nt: TGTGCCAGCAGCCCCGGGACTACTGTCTACAATGAGCAGTTCTTC; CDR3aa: CASSPGTTVYNEQFF
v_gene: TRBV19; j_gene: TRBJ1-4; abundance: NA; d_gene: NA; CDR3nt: TGTGCCAGTAGTATCTCCCCAGGGCCGAATGAAAAACTGTTTTTT; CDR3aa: CASSISPGPNEKLFF
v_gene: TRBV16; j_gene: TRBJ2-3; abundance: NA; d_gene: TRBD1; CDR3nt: TGTGCCAGCAGCCAATTGACAGGGGATACGCAGTATTTT; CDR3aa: CASSQLTGDTQYF
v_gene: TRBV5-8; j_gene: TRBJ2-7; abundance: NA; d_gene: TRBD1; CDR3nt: TGTGCCAGCAGCAAGACAGGGGGCTCCTTCTCCTACGAGCAGTACTTC; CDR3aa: CASSKTGGSFSYEQYF
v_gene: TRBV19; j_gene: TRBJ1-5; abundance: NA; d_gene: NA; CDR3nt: TGTGCCAGTAGTACCGACAGGTTCAATCAGCCCCAGCATTTT; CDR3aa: CASSTDRFNQPQHF
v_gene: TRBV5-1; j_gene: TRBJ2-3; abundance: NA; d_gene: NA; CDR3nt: TGCGCCAGCAGCTTGATACAGCGGAGCACAGATACGCAGTATTTT; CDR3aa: CASSLIQRSTDTQYF
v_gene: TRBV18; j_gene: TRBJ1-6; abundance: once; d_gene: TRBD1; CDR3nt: TGTGCCAGCTCAGCACAGGGGAACTATAATTCACCCCTCCACTTT; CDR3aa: CASSAQGNYNSPLHF
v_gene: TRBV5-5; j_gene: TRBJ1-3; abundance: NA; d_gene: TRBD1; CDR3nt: TGTGCCAGCAGCTCAGGGGACAGTGGAAACACCATATATTTT; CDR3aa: CASSSGDSGNTIYF
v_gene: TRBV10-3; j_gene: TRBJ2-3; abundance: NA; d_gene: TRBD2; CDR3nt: TGTGCCATCACCAGCGGGACTAGCACAGATACGCAGTATTTT; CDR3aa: CAITSGTSTDTQYF
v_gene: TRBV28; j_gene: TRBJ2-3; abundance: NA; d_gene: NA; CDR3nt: TGTGCCAGCGGAGCTCGGCGGTCCCCCGCAGCTACGCAGTATTTT; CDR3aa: CASGARRSPAATQYF
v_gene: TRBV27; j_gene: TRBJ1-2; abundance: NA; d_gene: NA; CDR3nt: TGTGCCAGCAGTTTAGAGCCTCTAGGTACCTATGGCTACACCTTC; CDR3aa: CASSLEPLGTYGYTF
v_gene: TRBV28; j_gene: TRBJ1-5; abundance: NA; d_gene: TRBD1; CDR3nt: TGTGCCAGCAGTCTGACAGGGAACAATCAGCCCCAGCATTTT; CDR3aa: CASSLTGNNQPQHF